This TCR beta chain was retrieved from a study of shared clonotypes between healthy human individuals. The CDR3 has 11 residues. Germline-derived CDR1 and CDR2 are MGHDK and SYGVNS. Trimming took off 9 bases at V and 9 bases at J, with 12 bases between the two ends. A note on this clone: Its antigen is currently unknown.

Whole-study results and caveats: Measured sharing among donors was expected to vary with sequencing depth.

Clones were sequenced by immunoSEQ multiplex PCR, and TCRdb holds only the in-frame ones, with some missing. This sample yields hundreds of thousands of clones, of which around four fifths are seen a single time; roughly 2% belongs to the top ten. The chain joins TRBV25-1 to TRBJ2-1, with D hard to call. The TCR sequence derives from a woman under 40 in good health. Material: memory CD4+ T cells sorted from blood. Subset described: CD45RA-negative fraction. CDR3 in amino acids: CASGLFGEQFF. The CDR3 DNA is TGTGCCAGTGGTCTGTTCGGTGAGCAGTTCTTC.